The clone carrying this TCR beta chain has only a few counts. The sample belongs to a study of blood T cells in healthy people across ages. The authors extracted at least 6 micrograms of total RNA per sample. This CDR3 has 14 residues. Germline lookup yields CDR1 MGHDK and CDR2 SYGVNS. V lost 8 bases and J 0 bases, leaving 10 bases between the germline ends. With a J-beta primer mix and a sample-barcoded 5' primer, a second PCR ran roughly 7 to 11 cycles. Tags on each cDNA molecule came from a template-switch adaptor with 12 random nucleotides. TCRdb re-called the 5' RACE reads through MiXCR, storing one row per CDR3 protein. This sample has around 650,000 distinct CDR3 sequences; 40% to 45% occur once, and the top ten carry around 30%.

Sequenced: blood. This TCR came from a man aged 80 or over in good health. The rearrangement links TRBV25-1 to TRBJ1-4, with no clear D. The CDR3 sequence is CASGAPATNEKLFF. The CDR3 nucleotides read TGTGCCAGCGGCGCCCCTGCAACTAATGAAAAACTGTTTTTT.